This TCR beta chain was sequenced during a study of CD8 T cells in ankylosing spondylitis. Findings and limits, study-wide: Ankylosing spondylitis blood appeared to carry a characteristic TCR beta motif of several highly homologous variants.

TCRdb itself ran the 5' RACE reads through MiXCR, one entry per CDR3 protein. Among under 950,000 distinct CDR3 sequences listed, 15% to 20% were seen once. This clonotype was recorded a few times. The antigen is not known. Per the germline V gene, CDR1 is SGDLS and CDR2 is YYNGEE. Trimming left V 3 bases short and J 1 base short, with 4 bases between. The CDR3 has 13 amino acids. The sequence was obtained from a male donor with ankylosing spondylitis. Sequencing was done on a sample of blood, either unsorted or a sorted T cell fraction (not recorded which). The J gene is TRBJ2-2, the V gene TRBV9; D gene unclear. CDR3 sequence reads: CASSAGNTGELFF. Here the CDR3 DNA reads TGTGCCAGCAGCGCCGGGAACACCGGGGAGCTGTTTTTT.